Each of the 2 T cell receptor beta chains below was sequenced from the same sample in a study of vaccination and CD4 T cells after COVID-19. Treatment given: roughly nine-day PBMC culture with coronavirus spike peptide pools or control peptides (ViraFEST assay). With the Oncomine TCR Beta short-read assay, DNA from cultured CD4+ T cells was sequenced. TCRdb redid the calling of the PCR reads with MiXCR, one entry per CDR3 protein. Among 15,000 to 20,000 distinct CDR3 sequences, 63% were seen once, and the ten largest hold 12%. These receptors have no known antigen. The material sequenced was CD4+ T cells from blood, cultured in vitro. The receptors here all came from a human donor who had recovered from COVID-19.

The rearrangement links TRBV12-3 or TRBV12-4 to TRBJ2-1; D may be TRBD1 (5 bases). The length of the CDR3 is 13 residues. The ends were cut back, 3 bases at V and 15 bases at J, with 18 bases in the middle. CDR3 in amino acids: CASSFILALDRFF. The CDR3 nucleotides read TGTGCCAGCAGTTTTATTCTTGCCTTAGACAGGTTCTTC.

The chain has TRBV7-7 and TRBJ2-2, with a tentative D call TRBD2 (6 bases). With 11 bases removed from V and 0 bases from J, the gap between germline ends came to 10 bases. Per germline, CDR1 SSHAT and CDR2 FNYEAQ (reference sequence). The CDR3 is 13 amino acids. Written as DNA, the CDR3 is TGTGCCTCCTCGGGGGCGAACACCGGGGAGCTGTTTTTT. It specifies CASSGANTGELFF.